The T cell receptor (beta chain) described here comes from a study of blood T cell repertoires in COVID-19. Study at large: Spain, Italy and the United States supplied samples that represented acute and convalescent COVID-19. PBMCs, B-cell-depleted T cells, or T cells provided the cDNA or gDNA that made up the material.

Method: immunoSEQ multiplex PCR; TCRdb's copy keeps in-frame clones and lacks some. The sample lists 400,000 to 450,000 clones, around 86% occurring once. V gave up 4 bases and J gave up 2 bases; unmatched junction bases: 12. CDR1 is SGHNT and CDR2 is YYREEE in the germline V gene (reference sequence). CDR3 length equals 16 residues. Sequenced material: peripheral blood. The sequence derives from a woman in her twenties or thirties with active or convalescent COVID-19. The chain uses TRBV5-4 and TRBJ2-7, with 7 bases fitting TRBD2. The chain's CDR3 is CASSPTSERFTYEQYF. CDR3 DNA: TGTGCCAGCAGCCCCACTAGCGAGCGCTTTACCTACGAGCAGTACTTC.